This entry features one T cell receptor (beta chain) sequence. Its antigen is still unknown. Generated by immunoSEQ multiplex PCR, the TCRdb table keeps only in-frame clones and is missing some. Among 2 million to 2.5 million clones listed, about 92% were seen once. This record comes from a study of shared clonotypes between healthy human individuals. Study-wide results and caveats: Despite large depth, rarefaction showed incomplete sorted-subset sequencing.

Germline V lookup: CDR1 SGHDN, CDR2 FVKESK. This CDR3 contains 16 residues. V was cut by 1 base and J by 4 bases, with 15 bases left in between. Sequencing was carried out using naive CD4+ T cells from PBMCs. Subset specified: CD45RA+ positively selected. J is TRBJ2-3 and V is TRBV14, with D unresolved. This clonotype originated in a man in his late teens or twenties in good health. Some clones in this sample may be carry-over from other donors' samples. DNA for the CDR3: TGTGCCAGCAGCCAAGGGGCCCAGCCCTGGGCAGATACGCAGTATTTT. Protein: CASSQGAQPWADTQYF. The whole variable domain, filled in from reference TRBV14 and TRBJ2-3, reads EAGVTQFPSHSVIEKGQTVTLRCDPISGHDNLYWYRRVMGKEIKFLLHFVKESKQDESGMPNNRFLAERTGGTYSTLKVQPAELEDSGVYFCASSQGAQPWADTQYFGPGTRLTVL.